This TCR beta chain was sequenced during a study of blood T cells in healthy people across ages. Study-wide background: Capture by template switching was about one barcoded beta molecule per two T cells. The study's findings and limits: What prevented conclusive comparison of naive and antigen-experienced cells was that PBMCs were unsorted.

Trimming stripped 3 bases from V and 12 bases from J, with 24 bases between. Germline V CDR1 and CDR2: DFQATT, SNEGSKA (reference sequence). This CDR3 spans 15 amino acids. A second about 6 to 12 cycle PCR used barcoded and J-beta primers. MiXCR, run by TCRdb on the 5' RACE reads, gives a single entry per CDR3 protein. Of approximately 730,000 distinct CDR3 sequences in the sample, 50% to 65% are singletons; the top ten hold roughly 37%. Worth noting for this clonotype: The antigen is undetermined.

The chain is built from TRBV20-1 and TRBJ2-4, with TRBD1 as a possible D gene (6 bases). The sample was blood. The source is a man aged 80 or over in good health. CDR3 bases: TGCAGTGCTAGTGATGCCCGGGACACTTTTTGGTCTCAGTACTTC. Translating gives CSASDARDTFWSQYF.